This T cell receptor (beta chain) was documented in a study of blood T cell repertoires in COVID-19. Looking at the study overall: The United States, Italy and Spain were the sources of the acute and convalescent COVID-19 samples.

Trimming left V 4 bases short and J 3 bases short, with 20 bases between. Germline values: CDR1 SGHRS, CDR2 YFSETQ. CDR3 length equals 16 residues. How the authors handled the data: The assay estimated nucleated cells by amplifying reference gene primers. The method was immunoSEQ multiplex PCR; TCRdb's version includes in-frame clones alone and lacks a portion of them. V, J and clone size derive from that table, while D and trimming were established from the DNA sequence. The sample gives around 50,000 clones, less than 95% of which show up once; 3.1% is in the top ten. The sequencing sample was made of peripheral blood. The receptor was derived from a human donor in a cohort sampled during active COVID-19. The gene calls are TRBV5-1 and TRBJ2-7; D perhaps matches TRBD2 (6 bases). CDR3 protein: CASSTAAGTQSYEQYF. CDR3 sequence (DNA): TGCGCCAGCAGCACCGCGGCCGGGACTCAGAGCTACGAGCAGTACTTC.